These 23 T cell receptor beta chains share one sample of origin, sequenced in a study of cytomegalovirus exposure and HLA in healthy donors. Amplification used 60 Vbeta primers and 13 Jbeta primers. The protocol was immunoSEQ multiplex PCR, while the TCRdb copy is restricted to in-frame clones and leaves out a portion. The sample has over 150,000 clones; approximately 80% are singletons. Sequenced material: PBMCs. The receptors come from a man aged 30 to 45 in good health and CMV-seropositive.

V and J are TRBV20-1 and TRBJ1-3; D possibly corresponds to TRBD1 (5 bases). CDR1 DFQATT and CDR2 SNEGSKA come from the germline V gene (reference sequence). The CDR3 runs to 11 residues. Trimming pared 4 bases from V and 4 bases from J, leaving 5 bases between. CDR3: CSATGGNTIYF. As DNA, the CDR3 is TGCAGTGCTACAGGGGGAAACACCATATATTTT.

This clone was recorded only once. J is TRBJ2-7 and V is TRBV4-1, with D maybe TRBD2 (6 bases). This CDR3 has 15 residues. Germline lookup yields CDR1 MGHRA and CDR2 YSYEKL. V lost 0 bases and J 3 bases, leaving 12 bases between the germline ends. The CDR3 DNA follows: TGCGCCAGCAGCCAAGAGGTAGCGGCTAACTACGAGCAGTACTTC. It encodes CASSQEVAANYEQYF.

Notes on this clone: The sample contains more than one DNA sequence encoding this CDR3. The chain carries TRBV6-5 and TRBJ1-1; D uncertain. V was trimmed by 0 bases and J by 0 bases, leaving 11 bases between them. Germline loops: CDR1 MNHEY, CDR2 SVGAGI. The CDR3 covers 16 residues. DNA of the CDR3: TGTGCCAGCAGTTACTCTCGGGGAAGACTGAACACTGAAGCTTTCTTT. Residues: CASSYSRGRLNTEAFF.

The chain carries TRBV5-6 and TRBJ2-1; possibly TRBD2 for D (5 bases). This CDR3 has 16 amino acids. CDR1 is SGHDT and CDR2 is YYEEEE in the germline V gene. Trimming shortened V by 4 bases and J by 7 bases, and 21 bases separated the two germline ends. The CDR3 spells CASSPLGLEKVNEQFF. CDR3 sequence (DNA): TGTGCCAGCAGCCCCCTAGGACTGGAAAAAGTAAATGAGCAGTTCTTC.

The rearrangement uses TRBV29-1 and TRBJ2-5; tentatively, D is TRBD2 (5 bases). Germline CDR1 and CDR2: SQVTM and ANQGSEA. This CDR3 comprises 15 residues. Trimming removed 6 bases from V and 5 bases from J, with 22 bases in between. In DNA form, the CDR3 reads TGCAGCGTCACTTTCGGCGGACTCCGAACGGAGACCCAGTACTTC. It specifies CSVTFGGLRTETQYF.

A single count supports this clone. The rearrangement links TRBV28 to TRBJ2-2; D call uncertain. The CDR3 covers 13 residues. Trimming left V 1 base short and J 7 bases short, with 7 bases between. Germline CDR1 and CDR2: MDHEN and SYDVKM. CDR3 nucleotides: TGTGCCAGCAGTTTATTATCTAACGGGGAGCTGTTTTTT. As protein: CASSLLSNGELFF.

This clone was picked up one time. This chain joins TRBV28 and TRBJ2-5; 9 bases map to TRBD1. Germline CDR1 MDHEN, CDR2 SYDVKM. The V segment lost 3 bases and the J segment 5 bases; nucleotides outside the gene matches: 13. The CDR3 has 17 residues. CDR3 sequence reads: CASSFGTGWYLKETQYF. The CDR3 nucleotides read TGTGCCAGCAGTTTCGGGACAGGGTGGTATTTGAAGGAGACCCAGTACTTC.

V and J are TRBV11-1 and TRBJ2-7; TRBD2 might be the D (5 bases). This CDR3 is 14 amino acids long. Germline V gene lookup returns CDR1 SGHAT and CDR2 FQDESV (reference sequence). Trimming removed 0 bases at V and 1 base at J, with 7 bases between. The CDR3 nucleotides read TGTGCCAGCAGCTTAGCGGGCGGGTCCTACGAGCAGTACTTC. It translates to CASSLAGGSYEQYF.

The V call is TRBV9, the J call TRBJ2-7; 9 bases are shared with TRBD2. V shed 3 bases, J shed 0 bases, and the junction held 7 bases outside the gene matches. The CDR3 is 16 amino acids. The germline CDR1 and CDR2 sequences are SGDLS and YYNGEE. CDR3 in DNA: TGTGCCAGCAGCGCCGAGGGGCGGGAGGGCTCCTACGAGCAGTACTTC. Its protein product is CASSAEGREGSYEQYF.

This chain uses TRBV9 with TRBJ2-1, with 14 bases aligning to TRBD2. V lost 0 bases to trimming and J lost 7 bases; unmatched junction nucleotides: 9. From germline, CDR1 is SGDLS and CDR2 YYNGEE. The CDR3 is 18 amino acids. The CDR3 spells CASSVAGTSGSRRNEQFF. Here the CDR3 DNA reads TGTGCCAGCAGCGTAGCCGGGACTAGCGGGAGTCGAAGGAATGAGCAGTTCTTC.

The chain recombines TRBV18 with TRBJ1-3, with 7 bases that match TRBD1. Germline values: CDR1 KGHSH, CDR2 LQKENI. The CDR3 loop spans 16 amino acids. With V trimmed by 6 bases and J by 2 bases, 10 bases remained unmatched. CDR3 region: CASSPNEGATGNTIYF. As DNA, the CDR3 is TGTGCCAGCTCGCCAAACGAGGGGGCTACTGGAAACACCATATATTTT. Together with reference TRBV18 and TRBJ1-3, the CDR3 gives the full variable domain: NAGVMQNPRHLVRRRGQEARLRCSPMKGHSHVYWYRQLPEEGLKFMVYLQKENIIDESGMPKERFSAEFPKEGPSILRIQQVVRGDSAAYFCASSPNEGATGNTIYFGEGSWLTVV.

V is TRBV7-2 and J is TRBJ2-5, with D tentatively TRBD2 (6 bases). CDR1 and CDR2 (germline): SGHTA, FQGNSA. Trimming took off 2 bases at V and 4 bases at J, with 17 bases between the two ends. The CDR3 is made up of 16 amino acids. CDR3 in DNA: TGTGCCAGCAGCTTATACGGGAGAGGTCAAGGAGAGACCCAGTACTTC. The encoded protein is CASSLYGRGQGETQYF.

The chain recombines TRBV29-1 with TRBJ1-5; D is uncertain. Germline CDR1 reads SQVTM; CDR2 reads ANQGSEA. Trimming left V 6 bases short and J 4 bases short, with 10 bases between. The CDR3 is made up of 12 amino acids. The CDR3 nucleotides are TGCAGCGTCAACAGAACAAATCAGCCCCAGCATTTT. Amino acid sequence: CSVNRTNQPQHF.

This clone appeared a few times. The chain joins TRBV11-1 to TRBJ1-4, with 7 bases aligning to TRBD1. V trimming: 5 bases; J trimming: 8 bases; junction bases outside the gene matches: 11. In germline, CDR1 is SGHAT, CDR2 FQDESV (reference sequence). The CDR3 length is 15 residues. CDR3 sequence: CASSVEGATVEKLFF. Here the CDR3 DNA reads TGTGCCAGCAGCGTGGAGGGGGCGACTGTGGAAAAACTGTTTTTT. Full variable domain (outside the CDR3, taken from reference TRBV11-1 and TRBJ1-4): EAEVAQSPRYKITEKSQAVAFWCDPISGHATLYWYRQILGQGPELLVQFQDESVVDDSQLPKDRFSAERLKGVDSTLKIQPAELGDSAMYLCASSVEGATVEKLFFGSGTQLSVL.

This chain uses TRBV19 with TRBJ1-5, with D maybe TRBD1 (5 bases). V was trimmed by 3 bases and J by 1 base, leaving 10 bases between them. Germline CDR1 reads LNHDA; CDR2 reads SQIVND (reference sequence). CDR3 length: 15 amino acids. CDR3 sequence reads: CASSITGTSNQPQHF. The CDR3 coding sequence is TGTGCCAGTAGTATTACAGGAACCAGCAATCAGCCCCAGCATTTT.

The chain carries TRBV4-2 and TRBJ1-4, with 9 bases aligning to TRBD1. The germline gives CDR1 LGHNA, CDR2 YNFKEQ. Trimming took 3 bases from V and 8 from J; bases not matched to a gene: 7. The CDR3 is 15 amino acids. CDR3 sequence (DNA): TGTGCCAGCAGCCAGGGTGGGACAGGGTACGAAAAACTGTTTTTT. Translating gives CASSQGGTGYEKLFF.

CDR3 sequence: CASSPRITEAFF. DNA for the CDR3: TGTGCCAGCAGCCCGCGGATCACTGAAGCTTTCTTT. The chain is built from TRBV7-9 and TRBJ1-1; D is undetermined. Deletions cut 5 bases from V and 4 bases from J, with 8 bases between. This CDR3 has 12 amino acids. Per germline, CDR1 SEHNR and CDR2 FQNEAQ (reference sequence). The complete variable domain, with remaining parts taken from reference TRBV7-9 and TRBJ1-1, reads DTGVSQNPRHKITKRGQNVTFRCDPISEHNRLYWYRQTLGQGPEFLTYFQNEAQLEKSRLLSDRFSAERPKGSFSTLEIQRTEQGDSAMYLCASSPRITEAFFGQGTRLTVV.

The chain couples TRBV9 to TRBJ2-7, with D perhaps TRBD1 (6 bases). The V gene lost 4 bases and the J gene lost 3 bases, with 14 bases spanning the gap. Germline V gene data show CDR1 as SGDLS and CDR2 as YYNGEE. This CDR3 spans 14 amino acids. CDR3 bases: TGTGCCAGCAGCCCCTCGACAGGAAGCTACGAGCAGTACTTC. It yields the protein CASSPSTGSYEQYF. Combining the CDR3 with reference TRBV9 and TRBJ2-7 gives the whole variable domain DSGVTQTPKHLITATGQRVTLRCSPRSGDLSVYWYQQSLDQGLQFLIQYYNGEERAKGNILERFSAQQFPDLHSELNLSSLELGDSALYFCASSPSTGSYEQYFGPGTRLTVT.

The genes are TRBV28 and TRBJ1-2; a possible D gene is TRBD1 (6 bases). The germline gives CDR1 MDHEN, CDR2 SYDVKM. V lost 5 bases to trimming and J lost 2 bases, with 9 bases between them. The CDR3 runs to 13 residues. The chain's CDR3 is CASSQDRNYGYTF. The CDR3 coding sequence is TGTGCCAGCAGTCAGGACAGAAACTATGGCTACACCTTC.

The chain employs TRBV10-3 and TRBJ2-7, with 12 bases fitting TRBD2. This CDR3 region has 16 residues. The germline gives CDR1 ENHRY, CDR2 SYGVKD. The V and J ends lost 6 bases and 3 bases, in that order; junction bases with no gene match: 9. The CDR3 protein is CAISGGLAGSDYEQYF. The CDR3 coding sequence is TGTGCCATCAGCGGGGGACTAGCGGGCTCTGACTACGAGCAGTACTTC.

DNA of the CDR3: TGTGCCAGCACCTCGGCAGGGGGCAACTATGGCTACACCTTC. This encodes CASTSAGGNYGYTF. The chain employs TRBV27 and TRBJ1-2, with TRBD1 matching over 8 bases. This CDR3 contains 14 residues. Germline trimming cut 7 bases from V and 2 bases from J; bases unmatched to any gene: 6. Per the germline V gene, CDR1 is MNHEY and CDR2 is SMNVEV (reference sequence).

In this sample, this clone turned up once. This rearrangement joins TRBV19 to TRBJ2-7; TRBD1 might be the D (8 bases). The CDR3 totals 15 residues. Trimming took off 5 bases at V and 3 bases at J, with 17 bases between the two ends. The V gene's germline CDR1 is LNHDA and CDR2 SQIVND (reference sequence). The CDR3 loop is CASSVSTGGGYEQYF. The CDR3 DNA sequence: TGTGCCAGTAGTGTCTCAACAGGGGGGGGCTACGAGCAGTACTTC.

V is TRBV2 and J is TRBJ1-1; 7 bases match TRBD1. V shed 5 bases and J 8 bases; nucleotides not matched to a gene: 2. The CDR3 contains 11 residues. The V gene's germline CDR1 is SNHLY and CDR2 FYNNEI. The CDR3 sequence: CASSRDSEAFF. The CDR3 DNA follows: TGTGCCAGCAGTAGGGACAGCGAAGCTTTCTTT. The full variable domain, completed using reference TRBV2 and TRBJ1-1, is EPEVTQTPSHQVTQMGQEVILRCVPISNHLYFYWYRQILGQKVEFLVSFYNNEISEKSEIFDDQFSVERPDGSNFTLKIRSTKLEDSAMYFCASSRDSEAFFGQGTRLTVV.